The 32 T cell receptor beta chains given below trace back to one sample, sequenced in a study of blood T cell repertoires in COVID-19. This table comes from immunoSEQ multiplex PCR, and its TCRdb copy is limited to in-frame clones, with some not included. Among over 110,000 clones listed, around 86% were seen once. Source material: PBMCs or T cells enriched from blood (not recorded which). These receptors were collected from a man aged 60 to 75 who had recovered from COVID-19.

The gene calls are TRBV7-3 and TRBJ2-1; a possible D gene is TRBD2 (5 bases). Between the trimmed V and J ends, which lost 2 bases and 0 bases, there was a span of 11 bases. This CDR3 is built from 16 residues. Germline lookup yields CDR1 SGHTA and CDR2 FQGTGA. The CDR3, as DNA: TGTGCCAGCAGCTTAGAGGGTCCGGGCTCCTACAATGAGCAGTTCTTC. Its protein product is CASSLEGPGSYNEQFF.

The chain carries TRBV10-3 and TRBJ1-2; 9 bases agree with TRBD1. The CDR3 length is 15 residues. The ends lost 1 base at V and 7 bases at J; junction bases unmatched: 7. CDR1 is ENHRY, CDR2 SYGVKD, per germline. CDR3 loop: CAISELGQGSSGYTF. The CDR3, as DNA: TGTGCCATCAGTGAGTTGGGACAGGGCTCCTCTGGCTACACCTTC.

The chain joins TRBV5-6 to TRBJ1-1; tentative D call: TRBD1 (5 bases). CDR1 is SGHDT, CDR2 YYEEEE, per germline. V shed 0 bases and J shed 7 bases, with 13 bases lying between them. CDR3 size: 14 residues. In nucleotides, the CDR3 is TGTGCCAGCAGCTTGGTGTCAGGGTATGGTGAAGCTTTCTTT. Residues: CASSLVSGYGEAFF.

The chain recombines TRBV27 with TRBJ2-2; possibly TRBD1 for D (7 bases). CDR1 MNHEY and CDR2 SMNVEV come from the germline V gene (reference sequence). The V end lost 1 base, the J end lost 8 bases, and 17 bases lay between the germline ends. The CDR3 sequence is 16 residues long. The CDR3 region has the DNA TGTGCCAGCAGTTTATTGGTCGCAGGGGGGAGGGGGGAGCTGTTTTTT. Translating it yields CASSLLVAGGRGELFF.

Remarks on this clone: Germline is not matched at one junction end, which may reflect a read error. This chain uses TRBV30 with TRBJ1-5; possible D gene TRBD1, 5 bases. From germline, CDR1 is GTSNPN and CDR2 SVGIG (reference sequence). The CDR3 sequence is 12 residues long. CDR3 loop: CAWSRGNLPQHF. DNA for the CDR3: TGTGCCTGGAGCCGGGGGAATCTGCCCCAGCATTTT.

The rearrangement uses TRBV20-1 and TRBJ2-7, with D maybe TRBD2 (5 bases). Germline V gene sequence: CDR1 DFQATT, CDR2 SNEGSKA (reference sequence). Deletions cut 3 bases from V and 4 bases from J, with 16 bases between. CDR3 length: 14 amino acids. CDR3 sequence: CSASHLAGSYEQYF. The CDR3, as DNA: TGCAGTGCTAGTCATCTGGCGGGTTCTTACGAGCAGTACTTC.

This clone was counted at least ten times. The genes are TRBV27 and TRBJ1-2, with D perhaps matching TRBD1 (5 bases). The CDR3 has 14 residues. V shed 0 bases and J shed 6 bases, with 11 bases lying between them. CDR1 MNHEY and CDR2 SMNVEV come from the germline V gene (reference sequence). CDR3 sequence: CASSLSTGTDGYTF. DNA of the CDR3: TGTGCCAGCAGTTTATCAACCGGGACTGATGGCTACACCTTC.

This rearrangement joins TRBV19 to TRBJ1-3; the match to TRBD1 covers 8 bases. The CDR3 runs to 16 residues. The junction had 9 bases not matched to a gene; V was cut back by 6 bases and J by 2 bases. Per the germline V gene, CDR1 is LNHDA and CDR2 is SQIVND (reference sequence). The DNA for the CDR3 is TGTGCCAGTAGCCTAACCCAGGGGGCGGCTGGAAACACCATATATTTT. Its protein is CASSLTQGAAGNTIYF. Together with reference TRBV19 and TRBJ1-3, the CDR3 gives the full variable domain: DGGITQSPKYLFRKEGQNVTLSCEQNLNHDAMYWYRQDPGQGLRLIYYSQIVNDFQKGDIAEGYSVSREKKESFPLTVTSAQKNPTAFYLCASSLTQGAAGNTIYFGEGSWLTVV.

The table lists this clone with a few counts. V gene TRBV6-5 combines with J gene TRBJ2-6, with TRBD1 identical over 7 bases. Germline V lookup: CDR1 MNHEY, CDR2 SVGAGI. V shed 6 bases and J 1 base; nucleotides not matched to a gene: 3. This CDR3 has 15 residues. The CDR3, as DNA: TGTGCCAGCAGCTCGGGACAGTCTGGGGCCAACGTCCTGACTTTC. Amino acid sequence: CASSSGQSGANVLTF.

The count of this clone is one. The chain recombines TRBV27 with TRBJ1-1; 9 nucleotides align to TRBD1. CDR1 MNHEY and CDR2 SMNVEV come from the germline V gene (reference sequence). V shed 5 bases, J shed 1 base, and the junction held 2 bases outside the gene matches. CDR3 length: 14 amino acids. CDR3 protein: CASSTTGGNTEAFF. In nucleotides, the CDR3 is TGTGCCAGCAGTACGACAGGGGGGAACACTGAAGCTTTCTTT.

The V call is TRBV19, the J call TRBJ1-5; 7 bases match TRBD1. V was clipped by 1 base and J by 3 bases; unmatched bases: 3. This CDR3 comprises 15 residues. Per the germline V gene, CDR1 is LNHDA and CDR2 is SQIVND (reference sequence). CDR3 amino acids: CASSIGGTVNQPQHF. The CDR3 bases are TGTGCCAGTAGTATAGGCGGGACAGTCAATCAGCCCCAGCATTTT.

This chain links TRBV21-1 with TRBJ1-5; the DNA was not used to check the table's D call, TRBD1. TRBV21-1 is tagged as a pseudogene. The CDR3 runs 16 residues. CDR3 region: CASSTRQRGNNQPQHF. The DNA for the CDR3 is TGTGCCAGCAGCACTCGACAGAGGGGGAACAATCAGCCCCAGCATTTT.

This chain uses TRBV6-5 with TRBJ1-5, with D uncertain. V was cut by 2 bases and J by 9 bases, with 8 bases left in between. The CDR3 sequence is 12 residues long. Germline CDR1 MNHEY, CDR2 SVGAGI. The CDR3, as DNA: TGTGCCAGCAGTTACCCCTCGGGGCCCCAGCATTTT. This codes for CASSYPSGPQHF.

This chain joins TRBV27 and TRBJ2-6; weak D call: TRBD1 (6 bases). V lost 4 bases and J 2 bases, leaving 12 bases between the germline ends. Germline V gene sequence: CDR1 MNHEY, CDR2 SMNVEV (reference sequence). There are 16 residues in the CDR3. CDR3 protein: CASSWWGRPGANVLTF. The CDR3 DNA reads TGTGCCAGCAGTTGGTGGGGGCGGCCTGGGGCCAACGTCCTGACTTTC.

The J gene is TRBJ1-2, the V gene TRBV5-1, with a weak D call TRBD1 (6 bases). The CDR3 runs 13 residues. Trimming removed 2 bases at V and 8 bases at J, with 13 bases between. Per the germline V gene, CDR1 is SGHRS and CDR2 is YFSETQ. The CDR3 spells CASSFSSGAGYTF. The CDR3, as DNA: TGCGCCAGCAGCTTCTCCTCAGGGGCGGGCTACACCTTC.

V and J are TRBV2 and TRBJ1-1; the D is unclear. Germline assignment: CDR1 SNHLY and CDR2 FYNNEI. The CDR3 runs to 13 residues. V was pared by 8 bases and J by 5 bases, with 15 bases between. This CDR3 reads CASLGAVGTEAFF. The CDR3 DNA is TGTGCCAGCCTGGGAGCGGTGGGAACTGAAGCTTTCTTT.

The chain combines TRBV6-5 with TRBJ2-1; 8 bases align to TRBD2. Germline-derived CDR1 and CDR2 are MNHEY and SVGAGI. CDR3 length: 13 residues. V shed 6 bases, J shed 8 bases, and the junction held 6 bases outside the gene matches. This chain's CDR3 is CASSAPGRDEQFF. CDR3 nucleotide sequence: TGTGCCAGCAGCGCCCCCGGGAGGGATGAGCAGTTCTTC.

The CDR3 reads CASSIDPRRANTGELFF. CDR3 bases: TGTGCCAGTAGTATAGATCCGCGCAGGGCGAACACCGGGGAGCTGTTTTTT. This chain joins TRBV19 and TRBJ2-2; a possible D gene is TRBD1 (5 bases). The length of the CDR3 is 17 residues. Germline CDR1 LNHDA, CDR2 SQIVND (reference sequence). V was shortened by 0 bases and J by 0 bases, with 11 bases between the two germline ends.

This chain connects TRBV5-1 to TRBJ1-5, with 7 nucleotides matching TRBD1. The length of the CDR3 is 14 residues. Looked up from germline, CDR1 is SGHRS and CDR2 is YFSETQ. Trimming removed 0 bases from V and 6 bases from J; junction bases left unmatched: 3. CDR3 loop: CASSLGQGSQPQHF. CDR3 nucleotides: TGCGCCAGCAGCTTGGGACAGGGAAGTCAGCCCCAGCATTTT.

The rearrangement joins TRBV7-9 to TRBJ2-1, with TRBD1 identical over 7 bases. The CDR3 totals 16 residues. Germline CDR1 reads SEHNR; CDR2 reads FQNEAQ (reference sequence). J was trimmed by 7 bases and V by 0 bases; bases with no gene match: 9. The CDR3 nucleotides are TGTGCCAGCAGCTTAGCATCGAGGGGGCTCCTTAATGAGCAGTTCTTC. Translation: CASSLASRGLLNEQFF.

The chain links TRBV10-3 to TRBJ2-1; 10 bases fit TRBD2. The CDR3 is made up of 16 amino acids. The germline V gene has CDR1 ENHRY and CDR2 SYGVKD. J was trimmed by 7 bases and V by 7 bases; bases with no gene match: 13. Here the CDR3 reads CAINANPSGSINEQFF. CDR3 nucleotide sequence: TGTGCCATCAACGCGAATCCTAGCGGGAGTATTAATGAGCAGTTCTTC.

The chain uses TRBV12-1 and TRBJ2-1; TRBD2, the table's D call, was not compared with the DNA. TRBV12-1 is classified as a pseudogene. This CDR3 is built from 16 residues. The CDR3 sequence is CASSFPRGWRGNEQFF. The CDR3 DNA sequence: TGTGCCAGCAGCTTTCCCCGCGGGTGGAGAGGCAATGAGCAGTTCTTC.

The chain combines TRBV11-3 with TRBJ2-7; 9 bases align to TRBD1. The germline gives CDR1 SGHNT, CDR2 YENEEA. This CDR3 contains 13 residues. The chain's CDR3 is CGEARDRAHEQYF. In nucleotides, the CDR3 is TGTGGTGAAGCACGGGACAGGGCCCACGAGCAGTACTTC.

The chain is built from TRBV29-1 and TRBJ2-2, with D hard to call. The V and J ends lost 2 bases and 2 bases respectively, with 9 bases between them. Germline V gene data show CDR1 as SQVTM and CDR2 as ANQGSEA. The CDR3 is 14 residues long. The CDR3 DNA is TGCAGCGTTGAAAATAGTGTAAACACCGGGGAGCTGTTTTTT. Translating it yields CSVENSVNTGELFF.

The chain recombines TRBV30 with TRBJ2-5; TRBD2 matches at 7 bases. This CDR3 is 14 amino acids long. V gave up 0 bases and J gave up 7 bases; unmatched junction bases: 8. Germline assignment: CDR1 GTSNPN and CDR2 SVGIG (reference sequence). The CDR3 spells CAWSVRERGGTQYF. The CDR3 DNA follows: TGTGCCTGGAGTGTACGGGAGCGGGGCGGGACCCAGTACTTC.

V and J are TRBV10-3 and TRBJ2-3; TRBD2 agrees at 7 bases. The CDR3 sequence is 17 residues long. The V gene end was trimmed by 0 bases and the J gene end by 1 base; junction bases not matched to a gene: 7. CDR1 and CDR2 (germline): ENHRY, SYGVKD. The CDR3 here is CAISESGRSGGTDTQYF. CDR3 DNA sequence: TGTGCCATCAGTGAGTCGGGGAGAAGCGGGGGCACAGATACGCAGTATTTT.

This chain connects TRBV7-2 to TRBJ2-7; TRBD2 is a possible D gene (5 bases). V was clipped by 2 bases and J by 0 bases, with 11 bases between them. The CDR3 has 15 amino acids. Germline V gene lookup returns CDR1 SGHTA and CDR2 FQGNSA. CDR3 loop: CASSLRDYLSYEQYF. CDR3 coding DNA: TGTGCCAGCAGCTTAAGAGACTACCTCTCCTACGAGCAGTACTTC.

The chain has TRBV5-6 and TRBJ2-3, with D hard to call. CDR1 is SGHDT and CDR2 is YYEEEE in the germline V gene. The V end lost 5 bases, the J end lost 1 base, and 14 bases lay between the germline ends. The length of the CDR3 is 15 residues. For the CDR3, the DNA is TGTGCCAGCAGGATGGGCAATACCCGCACAGATACGCAGTATTTT. It codes for CASRMGNTRTDTQYF. Full variable domain (outside the CDR3, taken from reference TRBV5-6 and TRBJ2-3): DAGVTQSPTHLIKTRGQQVTLRCSPKSGHDTVSWYQQALGQGPQFIFQYYEEEERQRGNFPDRFSGHQFPNYSSELNVNALLLGDSALYLCASRMGNTRTDTQYFGPGTRLTVL.

The chain has TRBV2 and TRBJ2-3; 7 bases align to TRBD2. CDR1 SNHLY and CDR2 FYNNEI come from the germline V gene. The CDR3 extends over 13 amino acids. Losses at the gene ends were 7 bases for V and 2 bases for J; bases not matched to a gene: 3. DNA for the CDR3: TGTGCCAGCACATGGGACTACACAGATACGCAGTATTTT. Translating it yields CASTWDYTDTQYF.

This chain joins TRBV28 and TRBJ1-4, with D hard to call. The germline CDR1 and CDR2 sequences are MDHEN and SYDVKM. The germline V and J ends were trimmed by 2 bases and 0 bases, with 19 bases remaining between them. This CDR3 is built from 19 residues. The CDR3 sequence is CASSLPLPTSETTNEKLFF. CDR3 sequence (DNA): TGTGCCAGCAGTTTACCCCTCCCGACGAGCGAAACAACTAATGAAAAACTGTTTTTT.

In its sample, this clone was seen once. This chain connects TRBV18 to TRBJ2-7, with a possible D match to TRBD1 (6 bases). V was clipped by 5 bases and J by 12 bases, with 23 bases between them. CDR1 is KGHSH, CDR2 LQKENI, per germline. The CDR3 is made up of 14 amino acids. CDR3 in amino acids: CASSTSTAQGSGYF. Written as DNA, the CDR3 is TGTGCCAGCTCAACGTCCACCGCCCAGGGGTCGGGGTACTTC. Supplemented by reference TRBV18 and TRBJ2-7, the full variable domain reads NAGVMQNPRHLVRRRGQEARLRCSPMKGHSHVYWYRQLPEEGLKFMVYLQKENIIDESGMPKERFSAEFPKEGPSILRIQQVVRGDSAAYFCASSTSTAQGSGYFGPGTRLTVT.

The chain links TRBV24-1 to TRBJ1-4; 7 bases are shared with TRBD1. The CDR3 is 14 residues long. Germline assignment: CDR1 KGHDR and CDR2 SFDVKD. V trimming: 5 bases; J trimming: 6 bases; junction bases outside the gene matches: 5. CDR3 nucleotides: TGTGCCACCAGTGGGCAGGGGGATGATGAAAAACTGTTTTTT. Residues: CATSGQGDDEKLFF.